This is a list of T cell receptor beta chains from one sample in a study of CD8+ T cells in alopecia areata. Measured with immunoSEQ multiplex PCR; TCRdb has only the in-frame clones, and not every one. The table has fewer than 200,000 clones, roughly three fifths seen once. This specimen was CD8+ T cells sorted from blood, taken at week 24, from a patient treated with tofacitinib. These receptors were collected from a human donor with alopecia areata. CDR3s include the opening cysteine and the closing phenylalanine or tryptophan. The order of the fields is D gene, V gene, clone size, J gene, CDR3 protein, CDR3 DNA. D genes are given only for firm matches. Only part of the rows carry a size: once, few, many, or a class if the clone is expanded.

D: TRBD1; V: TRBV30; size: -; J: TRBJ2-7; CDR3: CAWSRGTGFEQYF; DNA: TGTGCCTGGAGTCGAGGGACAGGGTTCGAGCAGTACTTC
D: TRBD1; V: TRBV7-9; size: -; J: TRBJ1-2; CDR3: CASSPGRGHGYTF; DNA: TGTGCCAGCAGCCCGGGCAGGGGGCATGGCTACACCTTC
D: -; V: TRBV6-6; size: -; J: TRBJ2-7; CDR3: CASSYSGSEQYF; DNA: TGTGCCAGCAGTTACTCGGGCAGTGAGCAGTACTTC
D: -; V: TRBV5-1; size: few; J: TRBJ2-7; CDR3: CASSLEDSYEQYF; DNA: TGCGCCAGCAGCTTGGAGGACTCCTACGAGCAGTACTTC
D: TRBD1; V: TRBV7-9; size: -; J: TRBJ1-2; CDR3: CASSLQGAGDGYTF; DNA: TGTGCCAGCAGCTTACAGGGGGCAGGGGATGGCTACACCTTC
D: -; V: TRBV4-1; size: few; J: TRBJ2-1; CDR3: CASSHGNNEQFF; DNA: TGCGCCAGCAGCCACGGGAACAATGAGCAGTTCTTC
D: -; V: TRBV2; size: -; J: TRBJ1-1; CDR3: CASSASLAVEAFF; DNA: TGTGCCAGCAGTGCAAGTCTGGCCGTTGAAGCTTTCTTT
D: TRBD1; V: TRBV2; size: -; J: TRBJ2-7; CDR3: CASRAGTGSAYEQYF; DNA: TGTGCCAGCAGAGCCGGGACAGGGTCGGCCTACGAGCAGTACTTC
D: -; V: TRBV5-6; size: -; J: TRBJ1-2; CDR3: CASSLGDSHYGYTF; DNA: TGTGCCAGCAGCTTGGGGGACTCACACTATGGCTACACCTTC
D: TRBD1; V: TRBV7-9; size: -; J: TRBJ1-2; CDR3: CASSLEGANGYTF; DNA: TGTGCCAGCAGCTTAGAGGGGGCGAATGGCTACACCTTC